This TCR beta chain was found in a study of blood T cells in healthy people across ages. Then a second PCR, running roughly 6 to 11 cycles, was carried out with a sample-barcoded 5' primer and a J-beta primer mix. TCRdb processed the 5' RACE reads anew with MiXCR; each CDR3 protein has one entry. The sample lists approximately 900,000 distinct CDR3 sequences, roughly 28% seen once, with 10% in the top ten. Germline V CDR1 and CDR2: SNHLY, FYNNEI. V shed 2 bases and J shed 11 bases, with 19 bases lying between them. CDR3 size: 16 residues. Staff drew ten milliliters of peripheral blood from each donor. Isolation recovered at least 6.5 million PBMCs from every sample. This sample also appeared in a second study, on T cells of mothers and their children. As that study records: It was found that thymic selection shapes TCR recombination output similarly in related and unrelated pairs. At a sensitivity of around 100 clones per million clonotypes, no persistent microchimeric T cell clones appeared.

This receptor was identified in a woman in her thirties or forties in good health. The V call is TRBV2, the J call TRBJ1-6; D is possibly TRBD1 (6 bases). Sequencing was done on a sample of blood. DNA for the CDR3: TGTGCCAGCAGTGAAAGGCAGGGGCGGAGTGGACCACCCCTCCACTTT. Translation: CASSERQGRSGPPLHF.